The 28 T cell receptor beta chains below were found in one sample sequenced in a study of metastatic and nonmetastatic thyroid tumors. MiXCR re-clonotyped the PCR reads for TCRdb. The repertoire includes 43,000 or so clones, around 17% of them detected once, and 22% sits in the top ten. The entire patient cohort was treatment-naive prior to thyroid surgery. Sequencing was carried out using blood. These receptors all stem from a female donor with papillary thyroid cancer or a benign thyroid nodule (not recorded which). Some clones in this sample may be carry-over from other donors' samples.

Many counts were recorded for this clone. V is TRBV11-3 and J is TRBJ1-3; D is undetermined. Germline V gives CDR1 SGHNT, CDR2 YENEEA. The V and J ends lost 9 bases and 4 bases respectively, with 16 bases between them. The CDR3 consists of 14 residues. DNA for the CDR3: TGTGCCAGTCGCCGGTCCATCCGGGGAAACACCATATATTTT. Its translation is CASRRSIRGNTIYF.

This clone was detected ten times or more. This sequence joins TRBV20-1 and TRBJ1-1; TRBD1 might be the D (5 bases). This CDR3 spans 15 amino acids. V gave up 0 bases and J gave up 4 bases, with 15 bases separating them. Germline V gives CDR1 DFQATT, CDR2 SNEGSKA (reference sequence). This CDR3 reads CSARDPGRESTEAFF. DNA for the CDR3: TGCAGTGCTAGAGACCCTGGCAGGGAAAGCACTGAAGCTTTCTTT.

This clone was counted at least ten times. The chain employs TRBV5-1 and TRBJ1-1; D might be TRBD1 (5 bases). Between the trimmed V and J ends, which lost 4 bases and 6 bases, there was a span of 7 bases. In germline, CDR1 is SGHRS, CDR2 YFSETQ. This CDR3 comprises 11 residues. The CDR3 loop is CASSLGPEAFF. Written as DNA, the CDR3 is TGCGCCAGCAGCCTGGGACCTGAAGCTTTCTTT.

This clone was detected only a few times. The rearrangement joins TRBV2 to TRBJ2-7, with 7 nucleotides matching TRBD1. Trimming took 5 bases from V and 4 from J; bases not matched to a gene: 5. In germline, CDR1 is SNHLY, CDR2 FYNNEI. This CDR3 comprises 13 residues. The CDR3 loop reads CASSKGARYEQYF. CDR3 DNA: TGTGCCAGCAGTAAGGGGGCGCGATACGAGCAGTACTTC.

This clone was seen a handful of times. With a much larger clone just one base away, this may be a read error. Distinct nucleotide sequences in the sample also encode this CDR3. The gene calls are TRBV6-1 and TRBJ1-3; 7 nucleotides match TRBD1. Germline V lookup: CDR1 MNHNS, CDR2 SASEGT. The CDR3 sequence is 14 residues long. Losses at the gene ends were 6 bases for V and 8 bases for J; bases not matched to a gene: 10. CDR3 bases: TGTGCCAGCAGCCGAGACAGGGTGAGGGACACCATATATTTT. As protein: CASSRDRVRDTIYF.

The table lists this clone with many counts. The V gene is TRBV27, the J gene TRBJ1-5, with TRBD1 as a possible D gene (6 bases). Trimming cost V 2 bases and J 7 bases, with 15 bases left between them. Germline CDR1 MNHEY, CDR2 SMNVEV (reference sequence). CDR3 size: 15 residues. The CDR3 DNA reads TGTGCCAGCAGTTTAACCAGGGGAGGAGACCAGCCCCAGCATTTT. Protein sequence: CASSLTRGGDQPQHF.

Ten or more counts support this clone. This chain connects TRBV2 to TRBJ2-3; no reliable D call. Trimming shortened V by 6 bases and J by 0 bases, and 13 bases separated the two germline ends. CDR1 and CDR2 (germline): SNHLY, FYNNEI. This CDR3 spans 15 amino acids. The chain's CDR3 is CASSNRASSTDTQYF. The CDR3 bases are TGTGCCAGCAGCAACCGGGCCTCTAGCACAGATACGCAGTATTTT.

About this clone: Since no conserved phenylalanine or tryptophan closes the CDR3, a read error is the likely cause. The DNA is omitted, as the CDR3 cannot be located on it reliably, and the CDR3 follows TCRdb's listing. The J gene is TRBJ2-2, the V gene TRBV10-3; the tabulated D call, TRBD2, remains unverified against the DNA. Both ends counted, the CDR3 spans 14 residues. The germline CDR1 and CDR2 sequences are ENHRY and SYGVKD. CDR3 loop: CAISTSGSTGEMFC.

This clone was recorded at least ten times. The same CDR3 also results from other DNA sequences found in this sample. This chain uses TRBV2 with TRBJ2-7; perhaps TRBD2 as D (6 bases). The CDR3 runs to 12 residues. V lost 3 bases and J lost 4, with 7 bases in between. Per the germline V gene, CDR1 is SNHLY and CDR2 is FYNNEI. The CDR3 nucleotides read TGTGCCAGCAGTGAGGAGGGATACGAGCAGTACTTC. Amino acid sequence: CASSEEGYEQYF.

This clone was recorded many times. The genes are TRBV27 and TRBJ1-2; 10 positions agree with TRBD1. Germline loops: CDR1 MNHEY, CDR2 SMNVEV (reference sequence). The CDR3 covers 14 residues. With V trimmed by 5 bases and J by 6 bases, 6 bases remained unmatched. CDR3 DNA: TGTGCCAGCAGTCCCCGGACAGGGGGGAATGGCTACACCTTC. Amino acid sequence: CASSPRTGGNGYTF.

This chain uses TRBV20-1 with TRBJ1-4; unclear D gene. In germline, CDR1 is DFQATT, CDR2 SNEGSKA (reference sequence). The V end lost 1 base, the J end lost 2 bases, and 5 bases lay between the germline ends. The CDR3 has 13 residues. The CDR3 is CSARGRTNEKLFF. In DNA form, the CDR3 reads TGCAGTGCTAGAGGGCGGACTAATGAAAAACTGTTTTTT.

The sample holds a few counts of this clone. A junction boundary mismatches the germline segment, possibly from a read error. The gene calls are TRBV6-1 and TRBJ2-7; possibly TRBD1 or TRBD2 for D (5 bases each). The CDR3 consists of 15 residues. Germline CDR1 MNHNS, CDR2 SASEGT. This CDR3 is CASREGTVLAYEQYF. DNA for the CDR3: TGTGCCAGCAGAGAAGGGACGGTTTTAGCCTACGAGCAGTACTTC.

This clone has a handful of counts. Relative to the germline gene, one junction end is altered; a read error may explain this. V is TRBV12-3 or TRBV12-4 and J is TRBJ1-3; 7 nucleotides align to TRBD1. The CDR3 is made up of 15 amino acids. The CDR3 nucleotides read TGTGCCAACAGTTTTCCAGGGGGGACTGGAAATACCATATATTTT. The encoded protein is CANSFPGGTGNTIYF.

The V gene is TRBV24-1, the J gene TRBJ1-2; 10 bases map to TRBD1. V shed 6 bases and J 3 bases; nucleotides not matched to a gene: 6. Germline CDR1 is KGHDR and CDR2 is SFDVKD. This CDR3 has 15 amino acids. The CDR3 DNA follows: TGTGCCACCAGTTCCATGGACAGGGGGGACTATGGCTACACCTTC. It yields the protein CATSSMDRGDYGYTF.

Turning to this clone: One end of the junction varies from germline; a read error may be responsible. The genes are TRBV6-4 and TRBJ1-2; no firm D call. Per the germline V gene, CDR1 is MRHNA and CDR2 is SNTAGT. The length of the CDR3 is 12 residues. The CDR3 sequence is CASSYSSYGYTF. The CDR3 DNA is TGTGCCAGCAGTTACTCGAGCTATGGCTACACCTTC.

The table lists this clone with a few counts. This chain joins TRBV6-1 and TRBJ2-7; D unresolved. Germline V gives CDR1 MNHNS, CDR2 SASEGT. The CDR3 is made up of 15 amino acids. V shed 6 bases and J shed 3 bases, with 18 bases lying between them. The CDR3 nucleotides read TGTGCCAGCAGGGCCGACCTACGCGATCTCTACGAGCAGTACTTC. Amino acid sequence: CASRADLRDLYEQYF.

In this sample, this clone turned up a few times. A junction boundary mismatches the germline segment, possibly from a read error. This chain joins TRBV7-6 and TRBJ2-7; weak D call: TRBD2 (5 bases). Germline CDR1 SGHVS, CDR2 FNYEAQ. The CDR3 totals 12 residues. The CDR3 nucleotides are TGTTCCAGCAGCTTAGCGTGGAACGAGCAGTACTTC. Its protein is CSSSLAWNEQYF.

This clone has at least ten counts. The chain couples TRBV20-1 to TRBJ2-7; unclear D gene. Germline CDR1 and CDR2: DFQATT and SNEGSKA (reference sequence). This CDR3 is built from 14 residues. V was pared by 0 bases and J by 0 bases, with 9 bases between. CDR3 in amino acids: CSARDIRTSYEQYF. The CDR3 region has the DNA TGCAGTGCTAGAGATATCAGGACCTCCTACGAGCAGTACTTC.

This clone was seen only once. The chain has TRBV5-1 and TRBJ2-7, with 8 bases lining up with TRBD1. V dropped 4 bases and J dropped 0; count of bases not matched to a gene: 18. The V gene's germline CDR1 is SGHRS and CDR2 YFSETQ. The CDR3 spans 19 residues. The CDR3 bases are TGCGCCAGCAGCCCTAGGACAGGGCCTGTTTATACGAGCTCCTACGAGCAGTACTTC. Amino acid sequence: CASSPRTGPVYTSSYEQYF.

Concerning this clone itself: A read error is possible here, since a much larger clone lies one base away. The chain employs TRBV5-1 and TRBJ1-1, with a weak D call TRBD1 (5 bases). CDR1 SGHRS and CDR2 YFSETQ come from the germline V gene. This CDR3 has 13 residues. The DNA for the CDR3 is TGCTCCAGCAGCCTGGGGGGGGAGACTGAAGCTTTCTTT. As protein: CSSSLGGETEAFF. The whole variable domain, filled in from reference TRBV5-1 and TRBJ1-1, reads KAGVTQTPRYLIKTRGQQVTLSCSPISGHRSVSWYQQTPGQGLQFLFEYFSETQRNKGNFPGRFSGRQFSNSRSEMNVSTLELGDSALYLCSSSLGGETEAFFGQGTRLTVV.

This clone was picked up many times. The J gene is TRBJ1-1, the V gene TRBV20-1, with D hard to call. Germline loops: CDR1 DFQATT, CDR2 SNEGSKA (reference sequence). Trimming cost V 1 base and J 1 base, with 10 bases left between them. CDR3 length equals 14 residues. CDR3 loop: CSARAVGANTEAFF. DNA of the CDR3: TGCAGTGCTAGAGCCGTGGGAGCGAACACTGAAGCTTTCTTT.

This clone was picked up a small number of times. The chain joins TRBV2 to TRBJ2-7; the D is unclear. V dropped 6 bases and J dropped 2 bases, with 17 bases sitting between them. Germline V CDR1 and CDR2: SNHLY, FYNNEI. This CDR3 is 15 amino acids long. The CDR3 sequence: CASSRGWPWTYEQYF. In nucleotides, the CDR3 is TGTGCCAGCAGCCGCGGATGGCCCTGGACCTACGAGCAGTACTTC.

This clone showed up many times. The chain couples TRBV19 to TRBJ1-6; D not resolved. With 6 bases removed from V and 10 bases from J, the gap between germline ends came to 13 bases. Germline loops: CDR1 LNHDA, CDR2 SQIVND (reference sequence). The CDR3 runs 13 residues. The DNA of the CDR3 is TGTGCCAGTAGGTTCGGGTCTGGCTCACCCCTCCACTTT. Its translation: CASRFGSGSPLHF. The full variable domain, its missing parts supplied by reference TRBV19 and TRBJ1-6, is DGGITQSPKYLFRKEGQNVTLSCEQNLNHDAMYWYRQDPGQGLRLIYYSQIVNDFQKGDIAEGYSVSREKKESFPLTVTSAQKNPTAFYLCASRFGSGSPLHFGNGTRLTVT.

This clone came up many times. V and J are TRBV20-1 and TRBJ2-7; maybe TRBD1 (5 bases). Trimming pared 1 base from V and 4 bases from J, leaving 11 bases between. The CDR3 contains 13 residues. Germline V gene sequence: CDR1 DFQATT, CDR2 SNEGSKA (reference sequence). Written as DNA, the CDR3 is TGCAGTGCTAGAGTTTCCAACAGGTACGAGCAGTACTTC. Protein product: CSARVSNRYEQYF.

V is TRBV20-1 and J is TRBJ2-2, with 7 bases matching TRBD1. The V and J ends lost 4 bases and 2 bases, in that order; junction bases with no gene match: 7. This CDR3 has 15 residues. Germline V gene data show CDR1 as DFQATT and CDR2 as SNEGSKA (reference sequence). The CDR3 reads CSANSGTENTGELFF. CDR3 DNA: TGCAGTGCTAACTCCGGGACAGAAAACACCGGGGAGCTGTTTTTT.

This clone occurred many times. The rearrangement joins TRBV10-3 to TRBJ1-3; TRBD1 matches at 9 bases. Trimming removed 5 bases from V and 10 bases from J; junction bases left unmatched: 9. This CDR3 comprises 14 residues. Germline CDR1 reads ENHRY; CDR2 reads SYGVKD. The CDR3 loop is CAISQPGQGVTIYF. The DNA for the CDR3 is TGTGCCATCAGTCAACCGGGACAGGGAGTAACCATATATTTT.

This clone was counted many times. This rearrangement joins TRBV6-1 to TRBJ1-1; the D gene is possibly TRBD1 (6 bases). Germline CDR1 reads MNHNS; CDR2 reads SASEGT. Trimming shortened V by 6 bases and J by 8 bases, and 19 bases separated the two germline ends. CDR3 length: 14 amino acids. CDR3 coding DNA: TGTGCCAGCAGCCTCAACGGGAGGGGGGCGGAAGCTTTCTTT. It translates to CASSLNGRGAEAFF.

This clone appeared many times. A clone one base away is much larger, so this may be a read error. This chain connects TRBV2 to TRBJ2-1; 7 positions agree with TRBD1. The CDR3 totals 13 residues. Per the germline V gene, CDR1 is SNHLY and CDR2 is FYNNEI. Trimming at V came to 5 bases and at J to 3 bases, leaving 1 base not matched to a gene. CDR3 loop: CASSRDSYNEQFF. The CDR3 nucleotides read TGTGCCAGCAGTAGGGACAGCTACAATGAGCAGTTCTTC.